This T cell receptor beta chain was sequenced for a study of somatic mutations in cytotoxic T cells in rheumatoid arthritis. Across the whole study: The researchers flow-sorted some T-cell populations stained with V beta antibodies and got nearly 100% purity, and these included V beta1+ cells sequenced for TCRB.

The protocol was immunoSEQ multiplex PCR, while the TCRdb copy is restricted to in-frame clones and leaves out a portion. The sample consists of 20,000 to 25,000 clones, 86% of them appearing once. In this sample, this clone turned up a few times. What it recognizes is unknown. This CDR3 comprises 13 residues. Trimming stripped 7 bases from V and 2 bases from J, with 11 bases between. Per germline, CDR1 SNHLY and CDR2 FYNNEI. Study observations and caveats: Comparison of CD8+ T-cell clonality between rheumatoid arthritis patients and age-matched healthy controls yielded no significant difference. Over 20% of CD8+ cells belonged to the largest CD8+ clone in about an eighth of the 65 patients.

Both CD4+ and CD8+ cells were separated through positive magnetic bead selection, and their purity was verified using flow cytometry. The rearrangement uses TRBV2 and TRBJ1-2; D not resolved. This sequence originates from a woman aged 50 to 65 in good health. The sequencing input was CD8+ T cells sorted from blood. The CDR3 reads CASTLSRNYGYTF. CDR3 coding DNA: TGTGCCAGCACTCTCAGCAGAAACTATGGCTACACCTTC.